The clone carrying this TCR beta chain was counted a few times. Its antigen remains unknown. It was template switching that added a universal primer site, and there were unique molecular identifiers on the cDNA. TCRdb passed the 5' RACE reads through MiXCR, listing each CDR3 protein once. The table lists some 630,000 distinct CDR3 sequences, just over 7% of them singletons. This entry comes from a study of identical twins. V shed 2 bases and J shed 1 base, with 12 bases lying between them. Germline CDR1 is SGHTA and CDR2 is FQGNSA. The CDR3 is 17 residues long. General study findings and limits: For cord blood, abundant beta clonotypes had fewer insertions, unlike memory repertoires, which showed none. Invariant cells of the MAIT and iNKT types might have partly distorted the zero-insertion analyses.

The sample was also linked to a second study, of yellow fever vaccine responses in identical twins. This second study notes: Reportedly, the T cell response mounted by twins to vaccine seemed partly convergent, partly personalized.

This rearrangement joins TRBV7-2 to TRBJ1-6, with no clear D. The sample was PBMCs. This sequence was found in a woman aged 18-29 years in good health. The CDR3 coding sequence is TGTGCCAGCAGCTTACGGAATAGGGTGTCCTATAATTCACCCCTCCACTTT. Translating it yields CASSLRNRVSYNSPLHF.